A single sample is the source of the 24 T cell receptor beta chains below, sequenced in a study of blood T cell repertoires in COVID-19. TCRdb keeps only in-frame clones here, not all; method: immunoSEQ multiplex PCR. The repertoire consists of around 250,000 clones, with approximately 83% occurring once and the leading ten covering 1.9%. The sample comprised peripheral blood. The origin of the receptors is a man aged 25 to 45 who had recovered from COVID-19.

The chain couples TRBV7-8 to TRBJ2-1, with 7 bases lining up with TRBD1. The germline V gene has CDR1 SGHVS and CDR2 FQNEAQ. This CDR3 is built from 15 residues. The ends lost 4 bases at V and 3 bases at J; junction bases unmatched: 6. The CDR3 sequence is CASSYQDRFYNEQFF. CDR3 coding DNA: TGTGCCAGCAGCTACCAGGACAGGTTCTACAATGAGCAGTTCTTC.

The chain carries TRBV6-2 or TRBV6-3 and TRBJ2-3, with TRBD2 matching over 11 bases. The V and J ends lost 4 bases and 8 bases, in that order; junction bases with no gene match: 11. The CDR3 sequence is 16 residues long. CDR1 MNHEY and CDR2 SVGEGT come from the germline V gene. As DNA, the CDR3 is TGTGCCAGCAGTTCCGCCTCTTCTAGCGGGGGGTCTACGCAGTATTTT. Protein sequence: CASSSASSSGGSTQYF.

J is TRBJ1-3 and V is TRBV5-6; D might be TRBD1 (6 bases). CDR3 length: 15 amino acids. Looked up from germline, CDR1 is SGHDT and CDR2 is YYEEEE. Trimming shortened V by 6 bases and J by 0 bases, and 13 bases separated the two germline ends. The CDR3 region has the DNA TGTGCCAGCACAAGGGGGATAAGCTCTGGAAACACCATATATTTT. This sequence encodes CASTRGISSGNTIYF.

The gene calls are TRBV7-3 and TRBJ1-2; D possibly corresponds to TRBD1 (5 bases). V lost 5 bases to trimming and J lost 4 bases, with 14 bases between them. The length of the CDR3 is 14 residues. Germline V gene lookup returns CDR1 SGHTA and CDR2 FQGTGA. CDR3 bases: TGTGCCAGCAGCCAGTCCCAGGGATCCTATGGCTACACCTTC. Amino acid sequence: CASSQSQGSYGYTF.

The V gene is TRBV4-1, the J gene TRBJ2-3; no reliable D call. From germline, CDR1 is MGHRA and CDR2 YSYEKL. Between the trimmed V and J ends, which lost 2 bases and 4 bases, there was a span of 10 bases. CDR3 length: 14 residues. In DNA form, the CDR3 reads TGCGCCAGCAGCCAACGTGTGGGCTCAGATACGCAGTATTTT. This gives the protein CASSQRVGSDTQYF.

The CDR3 loop is CSVKLPGQRTGELFF. The CDR3 DNA sequence: TGCAGCGTTAAATTACCGGGACAGCGCACCGGGGAGCTGTTTTTT. V gene TRBV29-1 combines with J gene TRBJ2-2, with 7 bases matching TRBD1. Germline CDR1 and CDR2: SQVTM and ANQGSEA. Germline trimming cut 5 bases from V and 4 bases from J; bases unmatched to any gene: 10. The CDR3 sequence is 15 residues long.

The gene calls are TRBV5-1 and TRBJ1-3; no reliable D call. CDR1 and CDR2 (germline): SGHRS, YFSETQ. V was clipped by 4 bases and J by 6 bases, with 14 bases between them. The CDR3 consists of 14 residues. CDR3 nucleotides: TGCGCCAGCAGCCCCTTCGGGGTCGTAAACACCATATATTTT. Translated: CASSPFGVVNTIYF.

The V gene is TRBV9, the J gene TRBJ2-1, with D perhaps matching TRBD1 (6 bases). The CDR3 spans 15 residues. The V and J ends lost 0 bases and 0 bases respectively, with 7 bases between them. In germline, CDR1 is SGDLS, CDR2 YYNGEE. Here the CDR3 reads CASSVEDSSYNEQFF. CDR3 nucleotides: TGTGCCAGCAGCGTAGAGGACAGCTCCTACAATGAGCAGTTCTTC.

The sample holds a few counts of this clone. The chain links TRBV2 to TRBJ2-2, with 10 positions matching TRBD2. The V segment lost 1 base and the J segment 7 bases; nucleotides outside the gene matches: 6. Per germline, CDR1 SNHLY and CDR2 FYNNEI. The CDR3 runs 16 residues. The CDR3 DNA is TGTGCCAGCAGTGAAGGGAGCGGGGGGGCTATCGGGGAGCTGTTTTTT. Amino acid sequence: CASSEGSGGAIGELFF.

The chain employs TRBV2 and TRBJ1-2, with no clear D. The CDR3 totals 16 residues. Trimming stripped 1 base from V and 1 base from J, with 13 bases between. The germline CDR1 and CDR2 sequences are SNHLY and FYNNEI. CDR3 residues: CASSEGSRASNYGYTF. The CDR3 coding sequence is TGTGCCAGCAGTGAAGGGTCGAGGGCCAGTAACTATGGCTACACCTTC.

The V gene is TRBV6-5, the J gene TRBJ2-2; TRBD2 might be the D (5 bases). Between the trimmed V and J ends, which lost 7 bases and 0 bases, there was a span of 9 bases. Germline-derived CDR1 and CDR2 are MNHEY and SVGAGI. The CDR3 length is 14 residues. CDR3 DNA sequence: TGTGCCAGCACCGACTACACGAACACCGGGGAGCTGTTTTTT. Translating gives CASTDYTNTGELFF.

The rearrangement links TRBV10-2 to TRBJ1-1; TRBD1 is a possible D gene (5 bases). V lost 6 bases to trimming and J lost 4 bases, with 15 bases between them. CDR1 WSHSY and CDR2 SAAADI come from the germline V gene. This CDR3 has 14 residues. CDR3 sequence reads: CASSAGTLSTEAFF. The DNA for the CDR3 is TGCGCCAGCAGCGCCGGGACTTTATCCACTGAAGCTTTCTTT.

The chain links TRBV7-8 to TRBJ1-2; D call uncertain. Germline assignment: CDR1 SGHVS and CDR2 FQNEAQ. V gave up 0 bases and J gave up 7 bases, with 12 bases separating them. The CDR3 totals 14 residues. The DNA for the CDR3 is TGTGCCAGCAGCTTAGCGCTGAGGGCGGGTGGCTACACCTTC. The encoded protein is CASSLALRAGGYTF.

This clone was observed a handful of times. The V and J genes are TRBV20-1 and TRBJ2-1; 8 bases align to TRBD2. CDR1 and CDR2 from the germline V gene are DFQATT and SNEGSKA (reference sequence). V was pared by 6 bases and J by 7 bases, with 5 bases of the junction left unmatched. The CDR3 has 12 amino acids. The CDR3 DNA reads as TGCAGTGCGAGTCGACTAGCGAATGAGCAGTTCTTC. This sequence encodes CSASRLANEQFF.

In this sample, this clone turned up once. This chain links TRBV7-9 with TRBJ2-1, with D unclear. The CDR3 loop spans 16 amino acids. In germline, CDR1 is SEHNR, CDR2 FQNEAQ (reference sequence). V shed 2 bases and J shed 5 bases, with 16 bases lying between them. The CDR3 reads CASSLWQSVSHNEQFF. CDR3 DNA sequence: TGTGCCAGCAGCTTATGGCAATCAGTTTCCCACAATGAGCAGTTCTTC.

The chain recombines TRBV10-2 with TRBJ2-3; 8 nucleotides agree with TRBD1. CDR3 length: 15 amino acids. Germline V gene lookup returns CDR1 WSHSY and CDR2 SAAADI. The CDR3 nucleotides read TGCCCCACCAGCCGACCCTCAGGGGGCAAAGATACGCAGTATTTT. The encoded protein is CPTSRPSGGKDTQYF.

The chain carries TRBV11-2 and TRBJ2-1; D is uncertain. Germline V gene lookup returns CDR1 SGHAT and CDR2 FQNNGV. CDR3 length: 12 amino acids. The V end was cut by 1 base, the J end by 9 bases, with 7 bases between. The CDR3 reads CASSLAPGEQFF. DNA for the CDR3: TGTGCCAGCAGCTTAGCCCCAGGTGAGCAGTTCTTC.

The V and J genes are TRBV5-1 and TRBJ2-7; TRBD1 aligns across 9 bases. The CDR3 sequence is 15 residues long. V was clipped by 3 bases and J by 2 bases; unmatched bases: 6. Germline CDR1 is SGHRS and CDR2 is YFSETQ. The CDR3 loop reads CASSWATGGTYEQYF. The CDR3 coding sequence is TGCGCCAGCAGCTGGGCGACAGGGGGAACCTACGAGCAGTACTTC.

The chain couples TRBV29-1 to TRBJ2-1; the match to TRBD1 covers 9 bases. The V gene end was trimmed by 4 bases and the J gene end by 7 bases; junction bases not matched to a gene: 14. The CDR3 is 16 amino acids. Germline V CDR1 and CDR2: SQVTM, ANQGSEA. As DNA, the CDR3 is TGCAGCGTTGGTGGAGGGGAGGGACAGGGCTTGAATGAGCAGTTCTTC. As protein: CSVGGGEGQGLNEQFF.

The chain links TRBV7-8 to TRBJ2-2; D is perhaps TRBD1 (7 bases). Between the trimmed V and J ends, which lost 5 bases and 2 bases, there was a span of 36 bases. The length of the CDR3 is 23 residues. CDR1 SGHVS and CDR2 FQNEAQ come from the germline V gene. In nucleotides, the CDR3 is TGTGCCAGCAGCCGAAGTTGGTTAGGTGGCAGGGGGGCCCCACTCCGAAACACCGGGGAGCTGTTTTTT. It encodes CASSRSWLGGRGAPLRNTGELFF.

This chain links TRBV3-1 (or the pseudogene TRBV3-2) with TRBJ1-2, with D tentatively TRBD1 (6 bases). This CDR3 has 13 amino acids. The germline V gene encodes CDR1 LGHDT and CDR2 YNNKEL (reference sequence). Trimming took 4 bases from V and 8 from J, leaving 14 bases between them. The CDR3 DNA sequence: TGTGCCAGCAGCCTGGGGACATTCGGCGGCTACACCTTC. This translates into CASSLGTFGGYTF.

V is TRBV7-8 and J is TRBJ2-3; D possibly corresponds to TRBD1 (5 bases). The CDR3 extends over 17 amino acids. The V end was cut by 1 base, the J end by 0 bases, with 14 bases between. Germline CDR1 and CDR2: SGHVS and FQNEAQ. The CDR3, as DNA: TGTGCCAGCAGCTTAGAATCAGGGCAGCCTAGCACAGATACGCAGTATTTT. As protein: CASSLESGQPSTDTQYF. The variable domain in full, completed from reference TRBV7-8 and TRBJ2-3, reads GAGVSQSPRYKVAKRGQDVALRCDPISGHVSLFWYQQALGQGPEFLTYFQNEAQLDKSGLPSDRFFAERPEGSVSTLKIQRTQQEDSAVYLCASSLESGQPSTDTQYFGPGTRLTVL.

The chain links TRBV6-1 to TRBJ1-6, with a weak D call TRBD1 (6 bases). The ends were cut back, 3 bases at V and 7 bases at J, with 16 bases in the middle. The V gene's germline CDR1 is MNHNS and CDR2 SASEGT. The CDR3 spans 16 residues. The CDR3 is CASSETRDTLNSPLHF. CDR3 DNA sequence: TGTGCCAGCAGTGAGACCCGGGACACATTAAATTCACCCCTCCACTTT.

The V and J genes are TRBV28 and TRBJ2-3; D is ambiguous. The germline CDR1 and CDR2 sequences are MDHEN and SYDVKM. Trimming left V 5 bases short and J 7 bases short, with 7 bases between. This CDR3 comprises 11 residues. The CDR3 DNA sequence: TGTGCCAGCAGTGAGGTAAATACGCAGTATTTT. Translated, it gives CASSEVNTQYF.